This TCR beta chain originates from a study of T cells in Graves' hyperthyroidism and ophthalmopathy. Study findings and constraints: In validation, the model predicted ophthalmopathy. These predictions came a median roughly six months before onset.

The investigators amplified TCR beta CDR3 regions from RNA transcripts. In the first-round RT-PCR of the TCR CDR3, the HTBI primer set was used. One entry per CDR3 protein results from TCRdb running MiXCR on the multiplex PCR reads. The sample holds about 560,000 distinct CDR3 sequences; 15% to 17% are singletons and the top ten take approximately 7.4%. Graves' hyperthyroidism is called stable when ophthalmopathy does not progress within 18 months. Clinicians diagnosed patients from clinical symptoms, serum thyroxine and TRAb, thyroid ultrasound and orbital computed tomography. This CDR3 spans 15 amino acids. Germline V gene data show CDR1 as MDHEN and CDR2 as SYDVKM. J lost 7 bases, V lost 2 bases, and 9 bases had no gene match. This clonotype was counted ten times or more. The antigen is unknown.

The receptor comes from a woman between 25 and 40 years old with Graves' hyperthyroidism. What was sequenced was blood. The rearrangement joins TRBV28 to TRBJ2-7, with TRBD2 matching over 9 bases. CDR3 in DNA: TGTGCCAGCAGTTTAAGGACTAGCGTCCCCTCGGAGCAGTACTTC. Translating it yields CASSLRTSVPSEQYF.